A single sample is the source of the 20 T cell receptor beta chains below, sequenced in a study of lymphopenia after photon versus proton radiotherapy. Measured with immunoSEQ multiplex PCR; TCRdb has only the in-frame clones, and not every one. The sample gives about 12,000 clones, 70% to 90% of which show up once; about 3.1% is in the top ten. The sequencing here drew on peripheral blood, taken from a patient treated with proton-based radiotherapy. These receptors were collected from a man aged 55 to 70 with pancreatic cancer.

This sequence joins TRBV7-9 and TRBJ2-7; D might be TRBD1 or TRBD2, each matching 5 bases. The CDR3 has 14 amino acids. The germline V and J ends were trimmed by 4 bases and 6 bases, with 16 bases remaining between them. Germline-derived CDR1 and CDR2 are SEHNR and FQNEAQ (reference sequence). The CDR3 sequence is CASSYWRGDSEQYF. The CDR3, as DNA: TGTGCCAGCAGCTATTGGAGAGGGGATTCCGAGCAGTACTTC.

The gene calls are TRBV29-1 and TRBJ2-5; 11 nucleotides align to TRBD2. The CDR3 contains 14 residues. Looked up from germline, CDR1 is SQVTM and CDR2 is ANQGSEA. After removal of 4 bases from V and 2 bases from J, the junction contained 3 bases not matched to a gene. In DNA, the CDR3 is TGCAGCGTTGCTACTAGCGGGAGACAAGAGACCCAGTACTTC. This gives the protein CSVATSGRQETQYF. Together with reference TRBV29-1 and TRBJ2-5, the CDR3 gives the full variable domain: SAVISQKPSRDICQRGTSLTIQCQVDSQVTMMFWYRQQPGQSLTLIATANQGSEATYESGFVIDKFPISRPNLTFSTLTVSNMSPEDSSIYLCSVATSGRQETQYFGPGTRLLVL.

This rearrangement joins TRBV28 to TRBJ1-5; 7 nucleotides match TRBD1. V lost 3 bases and J lost 0; bases outside the gene matches: 8. Germline V gene lookup returns CDR1 MDHEN and CDR2 SYDVKM. This CDR3 is built from 17 residues. The CDR3 sequence: CASSFPVGGYSNQPQHF. Written as DNA, the CDR3 is TGTGCCAGCAGTTTCCCCGTAGGGGGCTATAGCAATCAGCCCCAGCATTTT.

This chain connects TRBV30 to TRBJ2-3; TRBD2 matches 16 bases. Per the germline V gene, CDR1 is GTSNPN and CDR2 is SVGIG (reference sequence). The CDR3 length is 15 residues. V lost 5 bases and J lost 3; bases outside the gene matches: 2. CDR3 coding DNA: TGTGCCTGGGGGACTAGCGGGAGGGAAACAGATACGCAGTATTTT. This encodes CAWGTSGRETDTQYF.

V and J are TRBV7-9 and TRBJ2-1, with TRBD2 identical over 7 bases. Germline loops: CDR1 SEHNR, CDR2 FQNEAQ (reference sequence). This CDR3 is 14 amino acids long. Trimming cost V 1 base and J 8 bases; bases outside gene matches: 5. The CDR3 loop reads CASSLVVRGDEQFF. The CDR3 region has the DNA TGTGCCAGCAGCTTAGTCGTCCGGGGGGATGAGCAGTTCTTC.

For the CDR3, the DNA is TGTGCCATCAGGCTGAAGCTATTGGGTAACTATGGCTACACCTTC. Its translation: CAIRLKLLGNYGYTF. The chain joins TRBV10-3 to TRBJ1-2; D unresolved. Per germline, CDR1 ENHRY and CDR2 SYGVKD. CDR3 length: 15 residues. V was clipped by 6 bases and J by 1 base, with 15 bases between them.

The chain has TRBV14 and TRBJ2-1; D tentatively reads TRBD1 or TRBD2 (5 bases each). Trimming took off 4 bases at V and 6 bases at J, with 19 bases between the two ends. CDR1 and CDR2 from the germline V gene are SGHDN and FVKESK. The CDR3 is made up of 16 amino acids. This CDR3 is CASSPEGPYPRNEQFF. In nucleotides, the CDR3 is TGTGCCAGCAGCCCAGAGGGACCCTACCCGCGCAATGAGCAGTTCTTC.

The V gene is TRBV28, the J gene TRBJ1-5; D not certain. The V end lost 3 bases, the J end lost 5 bases, and 11 bases lay between the germline ends. This CDR3 is 14 amino acids long. From germline, CDR1 is MDHEN and CDR2 SYDVKM. CDR3 in amino acids: CASSFAGDHQPQHF. The CDR3 nucleotides read TGTGCCAGCAGTTTTGCGGGAGACCATCAGCCCCAGCATTTT. The full variable domain, in which reference TRBV28 and TRBJ1-5 provide the parts outside the CDR3, is DVKVTQSSRYLVKRTGEKVFLECVQDMDHENMFWYRQDPGLGLRLIYFSYDVKMKEKGDIPEGYSVSREKKERFSLILESASTNQTSMYLCASSFAGDHQPQHFGDGTRLSIL.

The chain uses TRBV11-2 and TRBJ2-7, with 8 bases lining up with TRBD2. The V and J ends lost 5 bases and 5 bases, in that order; junction bases with no gene match: 11. The CDR3 totals 15 residues. The V gene's germline CDR1 is SGHAT and CDR2 FQNNGV. CDR3 bases: TGTGCCAGCAGCCCCATCAGCGGGAGAGGGCACGAGCAGTACTTC. It yields the protein CASSPISGRGHEQYF.

This clone was seen a few times. The rearrangement joins TRBV30 to TRBJ1-5; 8 bases align to TRBD1. Germline CDR1 and CDR2: GTSNPN and SVGIG (reference sequence). This CDR3 is 13 amino acids long. The ends lost 4 bases at V and 4 bases at J; junction bases unmatched: 3. The CDR3 loop reads CAWTGGANQPQHF. The CDR3 DNA reads as TGTGCCTGGACAGGGGGCGCAAATCAGCCCCAGCATTTT.

The sample holds a few counts of this clone. The chain uses TRBV5-1 and TRBJ2-7, with TRBD2 matching over 8 bases. V trimming: 2 bases; J trimming: 5 bases; junction bases outside the gene matches: 9. The V gene's germline CDR1 is SGHRS and CDR2 YFSETQ. The CDR3 spans 15 residues. The CDR3 bases are TGCGCCAGCAGCTTCGGGGGGGCATCCTTCGACGAGCAGTACTTC. Protein product: CASSFGGASFDEQYF.

This clone was counted a single time. V usage is TRBV5-6 and J usage is TRBJ1-2; TRBD1 agrees at 7 bases. The CDR3 covers 16 residues. V lost 1 base, J lost 4 bases, and 10 bases stayed unmatched. Germline loops: CDR1 SGHDT, CDR2 YYEEEE. CDR3 nucleotides: TGTGCCAGCAGCTTGTTTGGGACAGTAGTCCCCTATGGCTACACCTTC. It is translated as CASSLFGTVVPYGYTF.

The chain uses TRBV30 and TRBJ2-1; 11 bases are shared with TRBD2. Germline V gene sequence: CDR1 GTSNPN, CDR2 SVGIG (reference sequence). This CDR3 comprises 14 residues. V shed 3 bases, J shed 10 bases, and the junction held 8 bases outside the gene matches. CDR3 in amino acids: CAWRIAGGDWEQFF. The CDR3 DNA is TGTGCCTGGAGGATAGCGGGAGGGGACTGGGAGCAGTTCTTC.

The genes are TRBV28 and TRBJ2-5, with TRBD2 matching over 15 bases. The CDR3 spans 21 residues. The germline V gene has CDR1 MDHEN and CDR2 SYDVKM. V was pared by 1 base and J by 5 bases, with 17 bases of the junction left unmatched. The CDR3 region is CASSLFFIGLAGGEGRETQYF. CDR3 in DNA: TGTGCCAGCAGTTTATTTTTCATAGGACTAGCGGGAGGGGAAGGACGCGAGACCCAGTACTTC.

V is TRBV7-3 and J is TRBJ1-6, with D maybe TRBD1 (6 bases). Trimming stripped 8 bases from V and 6 bases from J, with 14 bases between. The CDR3 runs to 14 residues. The V gene's germline CDR1 is SGHTA and CDR2 FQGTGA. The DNA for the CDR3 is TGTGCCAGCGCACAGGGAGGGCCTAATTCACCCCTCCACTTT. This gives the protein CASAQGGPNSPLHF.

The chain is built from TRBV7-8 and TRBJ2-7; 7 bases are shared with TRBD1. Germline lookup yields CDR1 SGHVS and CDR2 FQNEAQ. This CDR3 has 13 amino acids. V shed 3 bases, J shed 6 bases, and the junction held 5 bases outside the gene matches. CDR3 coding DNA: TGTGCCAGCAGCTTCCGACAGGGTCCCGAGCAGTACTTC. It translates to CASSFRQGPEQYF.

V is TRBV5-8 and J is TRBJ2-7, with D possibly TRBD1 on 5 matching bases. This CDR3 is built from 16 residues. CDR1 and CDR2 (germline): SGHTS, YDEGEE. The V and J ends lost 0 bases and 1 base respectively, with 14 bases between them. The CDR3 region has the DNA TGTGCCAGCAGCTTGGCAACCAGGGTGAGGTCCTACGAGCAGTACTTC. Translation gives CASSLATRVRSYEQYF.

CDR3 DNA sequence: TGTGCCACCTCCAGGGTAGTAATGTACGAGCAGTACTTC. The encoded protein is CATSRVVMYEQYF. The genes are TRBV6-5 and TRBJ2-7; possible D gene TRBD1, 5 bases. The V gene's germline CDR1 is MNHEY and CDR2 SVGAGI. Trimming shortened V by 10 bases and J by 4 bases, and 17 bases separated the two germline ends. This CDR3 has 13 amino acids.

This clone was counted between two and nine times. The J gene is TRBJ2-3, the V gene TRBV10-2, with unresolved D. V dropped 6 bases and J dropped 0 bases, with 10 bases sitting between them. Germline V gene lookup returns CDR1 WSHSY and CDR2 SAAADI. The CDR3 is 14 amino acids. CDR3 sequence: CASSPDYSTDTQYF. The CDR3 coding sequence is TGCGCCAGCAGCCCTGATTACAGCACAGATACGCAGTATTTT.

The gene calls are TRBV28 and TRBJ2-1; D gene ambiguous. The germline V gene encodes CDR1 MDHEN and CDR2 SYDVKM. V was shortened by 4 bases and J by 4 bases, with 8 bases between the two germline ends. This CDR3 has 13 amino acids. CDR3: CASSSGPYNEQFF. For the CDR3, the DNA is TGTGCCAGCAGTTCCGGGCCTTACAATGAGCAGTTCTTC. Full variable domain (outside the CDR3, taken from reference TRBV28 and TRBJ2-1): DVKVTQSSRYLVKRTGEKVFLECVQDMDHENMFWYRQDPGLGLRLIYFSYDVKMKEKGDIPEGYSVSREKKERFSLILESASTNQTSMYLCASSSGPYNEQFFGPGTRLTVL.